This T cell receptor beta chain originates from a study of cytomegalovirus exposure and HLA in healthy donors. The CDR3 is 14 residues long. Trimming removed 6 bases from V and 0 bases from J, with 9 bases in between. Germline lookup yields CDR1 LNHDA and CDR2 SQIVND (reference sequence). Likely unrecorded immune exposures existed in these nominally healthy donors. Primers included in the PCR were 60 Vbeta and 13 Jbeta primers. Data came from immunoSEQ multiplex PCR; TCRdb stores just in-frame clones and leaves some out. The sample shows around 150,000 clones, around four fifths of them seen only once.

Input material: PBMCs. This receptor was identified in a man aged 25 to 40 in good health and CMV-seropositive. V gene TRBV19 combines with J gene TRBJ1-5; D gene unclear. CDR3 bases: TGTGCCAGTAGCCCTGACAATAGCAATCAGCCCCAGCATTTT. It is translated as CASSPDNSNQPQHF.